A single sample is the source of the 10 T cell receptor beta chains below, sequenced in a study of vaccination and CD4 T cells after COVID-19. The treatment denotes: approximately nine-day PBMC culture with coronavirus spike peptide pools or control peptides (ViraFEST assay). The unexposed donor's CD4+ T cells were collected before the COVID-19 pandemic (2011-2018). These TCRs' antigens remain unknown. With the Oncomine TCR Beta short-read assay, DNA from cultured CD4+ T cells was sequenced. TCRdb ran MiXCR on the PCR reads and lists one entry per CDR3 protein. The sample lists approximately 5,000 distinct CDR3 sequences, roughly 40% occurring once. Sequenced sample: CD4+ T cells from blood, cultured in vitro. The source of these receptors is a human donor in good health.

The chain carries TRBV20-1 and TRBJ1-1, with D perhaps matching TRBD1 (6 bases). The CDR3 is made up of 15 amino acids. V shed 5 bases and J shed 1 base, with 17 bases lying between them. The germline V gene has CDR1 DFQATT and CDR2 SNEGSKA (reference sequence). CDR3 protein: CSAPMAGAGNTEAFF. CDR3 bases: TGCAGTGCTCCCATGGCAGGGGCCGGGAACACTGAAGCTTTCTTT.

A few counts support this clonotype. This sequence joins TRBV10-3 and TRBJ1-5; D is unclear. Trimming left V 0 bases short and J 7 bases short, with 4 bases between. This CDR3 is 12 amino acids long. CDR1 and CDR2 from the germline V gene are ENHRY and SYGVKD. As DNA, the CDR3 is TGTGCCATCAGTGAGTCGAACCAGCCCCAGCATTTT. It yields the protein CAISESNQPQHF.

CDR3 nucleotide sequence: TGTGCCAGCAGCCAACAGGGTGAAACTGAAGCTTTCTTT. This sequence encodes CASSQQGETEAFF. This chain uses TRBV7-9 with TRBJ1-1, with D perhaps matching TRBD1 (6 bases). This CDR3 has 13 amino acids. CDR1 and CDR2 from the germline V gene are SEHNR and FQNEAQ (reference sequence). The germline V and J ends were trimmed by 5 bases and 5 bases, with 12 bases remaining between them.

This chain connects TRBV21-1 to TRBJ2-4. TRBV21-1 is classified as a pseudogene. This CDR3 has 19 residues. The CDR3: CASSTPTAHYHLAKNIQYF. Written as DNA, the CDR3 is TGTGCCAGCAGCACACCAACTGCCCACTACCACCTAGCCAAAAACATTCAGTACTTC.

This rearrangement joins TRBV6-1 to TRBJ2-1, with D hard to call. V shed 5 bases and J shed 15 bases, with 20 bases lying between them. The CDR3 has 13 amino acids. The germline gives CDR1 MNHNS, CDR2 SASEGT. The CDR3 protein is CASSPLRGYVVFF. The CDR3 bases are TGTGCCAGCAGTCCCCTTCGTGGGTACGTTGTGTTCTTC.

The V and J genes are TRBV29-1 and TRBJ2-2, with 10 bases fitting TRBD1. This CDR3 is built from 13 residues. The V and J ends lost 6 bases and 6 bases, in that order; junction bases with no gene match: 4. CDR1 and CDR2 (germline): SQVTM, ANQGSEA. The CDR3 bases are TGCAGCGTCGCCGGGACAGGGGCCGGGGAGCTGTTTTTT. Protein: CSVAGTGAGELFF.

The rearrangement links TRBV11-2 to TRBJ2-4; no firm D call. Trimming stripped 1 base from V and 1 base from J, with 8 bases between. This CDR3 is 15 amino acids long. From germline, CDR1 is SGHAT and CDR2 FQNNGV. The CDR3 coding sequence is TGTGCCAGCAGCTTAGCTGGGATGGCCAAAAACATTCAGTACTTC. Encoded protein: CASSLAGMAKNIQYF.

The rearrangement links TRBV6-5 to TRBJ1-2; D possibly corresponds to TRBD1 (6 bases). This CDR3 comprises 13 residues. The V end was cut by 0 bases, the J end by 4 bases, with 6 bases between. Germline CDR1 and CDR2: MNHEY and SVGAGI. CDR3 loop: CASSYSGGYGYTF. The DNA for the CDR3 is TGTGCCAGCAGTTACTCAGGGGGCTATGGCTACACCTTC.

This chain links TRBV30 with TRBJ1-5; TRBD1 is a possible D gene (5 bases). The CDR3 has 13 amino acids. The germline V gene has CDR1 GTSNPN and CDR2 SVGIG (reference sequence). V gave up 4 bases and J gave up 9 bases, with 16 bases separating them. As DNA, the CDR3 is TGTGCCTGGACTGGGCAGGGAGAACGGCCCCAGCATTTT. It encodes CAWTGQGERPQHF. The full variable domain, rest sourced from reference TRBV30 and TRBJ1-5, is SQTIHQWPATLVQPVGSPLSLECTVEGTSNPNLYWYRQAAGRGLQLLFYSVGIGQISSEVPQNLSASRPQDRQFILSSKKLLLSDSGFYLCAWTGQGERPQHFGDGTRLSIL.

This clonotype is categorized as medium-sized. The chain carries TRBV6-4 and TRBJ2-3; D is undetermined. V lost 4 bases, J lost 4 bases, and 9 bases lay in between. Looked up from germline, CDR1 is MRHNA and CDR2 is SNTAGT. The CDR3 extends over 13 amino acids. The CDR3 DNA reads as TGTGCCAGCAGTGCGACCCCCCCAGATACGCAGTATTTT. It translates to CASSATPPDTQYF.